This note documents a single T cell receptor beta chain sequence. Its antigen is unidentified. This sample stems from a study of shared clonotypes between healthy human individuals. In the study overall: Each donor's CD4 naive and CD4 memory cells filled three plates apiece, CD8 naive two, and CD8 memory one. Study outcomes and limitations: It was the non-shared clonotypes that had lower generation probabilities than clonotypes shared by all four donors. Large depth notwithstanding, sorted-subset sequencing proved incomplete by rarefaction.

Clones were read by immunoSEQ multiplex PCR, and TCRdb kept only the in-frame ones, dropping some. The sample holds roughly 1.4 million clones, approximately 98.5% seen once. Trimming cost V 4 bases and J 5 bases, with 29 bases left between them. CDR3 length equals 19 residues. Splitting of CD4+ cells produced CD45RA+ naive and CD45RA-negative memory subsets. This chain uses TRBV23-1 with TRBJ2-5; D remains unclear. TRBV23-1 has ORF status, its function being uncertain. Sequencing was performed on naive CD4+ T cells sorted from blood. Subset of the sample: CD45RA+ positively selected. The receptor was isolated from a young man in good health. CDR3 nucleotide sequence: TGCGCCAGCAGTCGCGCCTCTCCCTTGTTTGGGCAGATAAGGGAGACCCAGTACTTC. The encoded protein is CASSRASPLFGQIRETQYF.